This T cell receptor beta chain appears in the sequencing data of a study of radiation and T cells in renal cell carcinoma. Overall study results and limits: Top 100 clonotypes averaged approximately 50% in irradiated versus around 40% in nephrectomy-only tumors.

The assay was immunoSEQ multiplex PCR, and TCRdb's table has in-frame clones only and misses some. The sample includes 10,000 to 15,000 clones, about 65% seen only once; the top ten take around 19%. Germline CDR1 SNHLY, CDR2 FYNNEI. CDR3 size: 15 residues. Trimming pared 2 bases from V and 5 bases from J, leaving 15 bases between. On this clone: Its specificity is not known.

Stated treatment: treatment-naive control, cytoreductive nephrectomy. This renal cell carcinoma was of the clear cell type. The chain combines TRBV2 with TRBJ1-1; TRBD1 might be the D (5 bases). This material consisted of tumor tissue, taken from a patient whose treatment was nephrectomy without radiotherapy. This receptor was obtained from a woman of 80 years or more with renal cell carcinoma. DNA of the CDR3: TGTGCCAGCAGTGAACAAGCCGGCAGGGAGACTGAAGCTTTCTTT. Protein product: CASSEQAGRETEAFF.